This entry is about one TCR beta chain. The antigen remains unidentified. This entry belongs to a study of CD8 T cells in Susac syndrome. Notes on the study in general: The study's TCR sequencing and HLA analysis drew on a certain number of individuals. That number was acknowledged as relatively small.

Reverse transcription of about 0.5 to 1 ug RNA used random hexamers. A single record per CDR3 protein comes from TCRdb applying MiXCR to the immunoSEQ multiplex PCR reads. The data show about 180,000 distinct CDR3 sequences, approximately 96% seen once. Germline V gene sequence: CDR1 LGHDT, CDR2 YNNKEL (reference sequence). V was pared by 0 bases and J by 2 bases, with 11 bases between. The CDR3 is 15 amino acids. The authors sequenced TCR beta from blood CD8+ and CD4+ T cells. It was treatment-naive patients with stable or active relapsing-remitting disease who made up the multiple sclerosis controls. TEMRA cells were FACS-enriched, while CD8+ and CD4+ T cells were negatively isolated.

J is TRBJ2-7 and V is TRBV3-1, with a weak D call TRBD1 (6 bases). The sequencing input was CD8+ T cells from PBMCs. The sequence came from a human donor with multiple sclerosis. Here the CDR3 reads CASSQETGPTYEQYF. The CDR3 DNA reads TGTGCCAGCAGCCAAGAAACAGGGCCAACCTACGAGCAGTACTTC.